These 23 T cell receptor beta chains originate from one sample sequenced in a study of long-term antiretroviral therapy in people with HIV. Runs used v3.0 of the immunoSEQ assay and were done at survey level. Assay used: immunoSEQ multiplex PCR; TCRdb lists only in-frame clones, some missing. The sample holds about 28,000 clones, 87% seen once. Sequencing used unsorted PBMCs, obtained 2 years after starting antiretroviral therapy. The source is a man aged 50-59 years with HIV.

This chain links TRBV4-3 with TRBJ1-2; D unclear. Germline CDR1 and CDR2: LGHNA and YSLEER. This CDR3 region has 14 residues. V was shortened by 0 bases and J by 4 bases, with 9 bases between the two germline ends. This CDR3 is CASSQDWSSYGYTF. CDR3 sequence (DNA): TGCGCCAGCAGCCAAGATTGGAGTTCCTATGGCTACACCTTC.

This rearrangement joins TRBV4-1 to TRBJ2-1, with TRBD2 matching over 7 bases. The CDR3 totals 16 residues. J lost 0 bases, V lost 1 base, and 3 bases had no gene match. Looked up from germline, CDR1 is MGHRA and CDR2 is YSYEKL. The CDR3 DNA follows: TGCGCCAGCAGCCAAGCCCCGGGAGGCTCCTACAATGAGCAGTTCTTC. This codes for CASSQAPGGSYNEQFF.

V and J are TRBV7-2 and TRBJ1-1, with unresolved D. Trimming left V 3 bases short and J 0 bases short, with 8 bases between. The CDR3 contains 14 residues. Germline-derived CDR1 and CDR2 are SGHTA and FQGNSA. CDR3 protein: CASSFTDVNTEAFF. Written as DNA, the CDR3 is TGTGCCAGCAGCTTCACAGACGTGAACACTGAAGCTTTCTTT.

The chain has TRBV28 and TRBJ2-3, with a tentative D call TRBD2 (6 bases). The CDR3 loop spans 15 amino acids. The V and J ends lost 3 bases and 1 base respectively, with 11 bases between them. CDR1 is MDHEN and CDR2 is SYDVKM in the germline V gene. The CDR3 sequence: CASSLGGDRTDTQYF. Here the CDR3 DNA reads TGTGCCAGCAGTTTGGGCGGGGATCGCACAGATACGCAGTATTTT. Based on the CDR3 plus reference TRBV28 and TRBJ2-3, the full variable domain is DVKVTQSSRYLVKRTGEKVFLECVQDMDHENMFWYRQDPGLGLRLIYFSYDVKMKEKGDIPEGYSVSREKKERFSLILESASTNQTSMYLCASSLGGDRTDTQYFGPGTRLTVL.

This clone was observed a single time. The V call is TRBV27, the J call TRBJ2-1; TRBD1 matches at 9 bases. Trimming took 5 bases from V and 6 from J; bases not matched to a gene: 8. The CDR3 has 15 amino acids. Germline-derived CDR1 and CDR2 are MNHEY and SMNVEV (reference sequence). The chain's CDR3 is CASSPSGTGFNEQFF. As DNA, the CDR3 is TGTGCCAGCAGTCCATCTGGGACAGGGTTCAATGAGCAGTTCTTC.

The chain couples TRBV7-8 to TRBJ1-5; 10 nucleotides line up with TRBD1. Germline loops: CDR1 SGHVS, CDR2 FQNEAQ. The CDR3 runs to 17 residues. J was trimmed by 4 bases and V by 4 bases; bases with no gene match: 10. The CDR3 DNA sequence: TGTGCCAGCAGCTCCCGGGAATGGGACAGGGGAAATCAGCCCCAGCATTTT. It specifies CASSSREWDRGNQPQHF.

The chain carries TRBV14 and TRBJ1-2; D perhaps matches TRBD1 (6 bases). Germline values: CDR1 SGHDN, CDR2 FVKESK. This CDR3 contains 16 residues. The germline V and J ends were trimmed by 4 bases and 8 bases, with 23 bases remaining between them. CDR3 DNA sequence: TGTGCCAGCAGCCCCACTGGGTCCAGGGGATTGAGCGGCTACACCTTC. This codes for CASSPTGSRGLSGYTF.

This chain links TRBV6-1 with TRBJ2-5; 10 nucleotides align to TRBD2. Per germline, CDR1 MNHNS and CDR2 SASEGT. J gave up 4 bases and V 6 bases, and 8 bases lay outside the gene matches. The CDR3 has 15 amino acids. Here the CDR3 DNA reads TGTGCCAGCAGCGCCGCGACTAGCGGGCGAGAGACCCAGTACTTC. Translating gives CASSAATSGRETQYF.

The genes are TRBV5-1 and TRBJ1-3, with a tentative D call TRBD1 (5 bases). The CDR3 sequence is 15 residues long. Germline CDR1 reads SGHRS; CDR2 reads YFSETQ. Trimming cost V 0 bases and J 0 bases, with 7 bases left between them. As DNA, the CDR3 is TGCGCCAGCAGCTTGGGAACAGGCTCTGGAAACACCATATATTTT. This sequence encodes CASSLGTGSGNTIYF.

The chain carries TRBV30 and TRBJ1-1, with TRBD1 as a possible D gene (6 bases). Deletions cut 8 bases from V and 1 base from J, with 8 bases between. The CDR3 sequence is 11 residues long. The V gene's germline CDR1 is GTSNPN and CDR2 SVGIG (reference sequence). CDR3 sequence (DNA): TGTGCCCAGGGGTGGAACACTGAAGCTTTCTTT. As protein: CAQGWNTEAFF.

The chain links TRBV19 to TRBJ2-5; 12 nucleotides agree with TRBD1. CDR1 is LNHDA, CDR2 SQIVND, per germline (reference sequence). This CDR3 comprises 15 residues. J gave up 3 bases and V 5 bases, and 4 bases lay outside the gene matches. The CDR3 DNA is TGTGCCAGTAGTGCGGGGACAGGGGGCGAAGAGACCCAGTACTTC. Protein: CASSAGTGGEETQYF.

The sample holds one count of this clone. The chain is built from TRBV6-4 and TRBJ1-5; possible D gene TRBD1, 6 bases. This CDR3 has 14 amino acids. Germline V gives CDR1 MRHNA, CDR2 SNTAGT. The V end was cut by 0 bases, the J end by 6 bases, with 9 bases between. Here the CDR3 DNA reads TGTGCCAGCAGTGACTCTACAGGGTCTCAGCCCCAGCATTTT. It yields the protein CASSDSTGSQPQHF.

The rearrangement links TRBV7-9 to TRBJ2-7; D possibly corresponds to TRBD2 (5 bases). This CDR3 spans 14 amino acids. Per germline, CDR1 SEHNR and CDR2 FQNEAQ (reference sequence). Trimming stripped 5 bases from V and 7 bases from J, with 18 bases between. The CDR3 here is CASSPGVRPTEQYF. CDR3 in DNA: TGTGCCAGCAGCCCCGGGGTCCGGCCGACAGAGCAGTACTTC.

V gene TRBV5-1 combines with J gene TRBJ1-2; no clear D. CDR3 length: 14 amino acids. Germline loops: CDR1 SGHRS, CDR2 YFSETQ. Trimming removed 4 bases at V and 8 bases at J, with 18 bases between. As DNA, the CDR3 is TGCGCCAGCAGCCCAGACCAGCCCACTCGGGGCTACACCTTC. The encoded protein is CASSPDQPTRGYTF.

The chain uses TRBV5-1 and TRBJ2-6; D is undetermined. Trimming shortened V by 0 bases and J by 0 bases, and 10 bases separated the two germline ends. Germline lookup yields CDR1 SGHRS and CDR2 YFSETQ. The CDR3 covers 17 residues. The chain's CDR3 is CASSLGEDTSGANVLTF. CDR3 bases: TGCGCCAGCAGCTTGGGAGAGGATACCTCTGGGGCCAACGTCCTGACTTTC.

The chain couples TRBV28 to TRBJ1-3; D may be TRBD1 (5 bases). Germline loops: CDR1 MDHEN, CDR2 SYDVKM. Trimming left V 2 bases short and J 1 base short, with 15 bases between. The CDR3 is 17 amino acids. The CDR3 nucleotides read TGTGCCAGCAGTTTACCAAGGGACGCGAGATCTGGAAACACCATATATTTT. Its protein is CASSLPRDARSGNTIYF. The full variable domain, with the rest looked up from reference TRBV28 and TRBJ1-3, is DVKVTQSSRYLVKRTGEKVFLECVQDMDHENMFWYRQDPGLGLRLIYFSYDVKMKEKGDIPEGYSVSREKKERFSLILESASTNQTSMYLCASSLPRDARSGNTIYFGEGSWLTVV.

The CDR3 loop is CASRQAGGYQETQYF. The CDR3 DNA sequence: TGTGCCAGCAGGCAAGCGGGGGGGTACCAAGAGACCCAGTACTTC. The rearrangement joins TRBV5-6 to TRBJ2-5, with 10 bases lining up with TRBD2. This CDR3 has 15 residues. Looked up from germline, CDR1 is SGHDT and CDR2 is YYEEEE. V was pared by 5 bases and J by 0 bases, with 4 bases of the junction left unmatched.

V usage is TRBV7-2 and J usage is TRBJ1-5; 7 nucleotides line up with TRBD1. V shed 10 bases and J 6 bases; nucleotides not matched to a gene: 9. The CDR3 sequence is 13 residues long. Germline CDR1 reads SGHTA; CDR2 reads FQGNSA. CDR3 residues: CATRGGAGQPQHF. CDR3 coding DNA: TGTGCCACGAGAGGGGGCGCGGGTCAGCCCCAGCATTTT. Based on the CDR3 plus reference TRBV7-2 and TRBJ1-5, the full variable domain is GAGVSQSPSNKVTEKGKDVELRCDPISGHTALYWYRQSLGQGLEFLIYFQGNSAPDKSGLPSDRFSAERTGGSVSTLTIQRTQQEDSAVYLCATRGGAGQPQHFGDGTRLSIL.

The gene calls are TRBV28 and TRBJ1-2; D is uncertain. V was clipped by 1 base and J by 1 base, with 10 bases between them. The CDR3 has 15 residues. Germline values: CDR1 MDHEN, CDR2 SYDVKM. DNA of the CDR3: TGTGCCAGCAGTTTATTTCCAGGCTTTAACTATGGCTACACCTTC. Translated: CASSLFPGFNYGYTF.

This clone was observed a single time. The chain employs TRBV7-8 and TRBJ2-3, with D possibly matching TRBD2 (6 bases). V shed 1 base and J shed 3 bases, with 11 bases lying between them. This CDR3 is 15 amino acids long. Germline V gene data show CDR1 as SGHVS and CDR2 as FQNEAQ. CDR3 in amino acids: CASSLGRDSTDTQYF. DNA of the CDR3: TGTGCCAGCAGCTTAGGCAGGGACTCTACAGATACGCAGTATTTT.

V and J are TRBV19 and TRBJ2-3; the D gene is possibly TRBD1 (6 bases). The germline gives CDR1 LNHDA, CDR2 SQIVND (reference sequence). Trimming removed 5 bases from V and 3 bases from J, with 12 bases in between. The length of the CDR3 is 14 residues. CDR3 coding DNA: TGTGCCAGTAGTCACAGGGTTCGGACAGATACGCAGTATTTT. Translation: CASSHRVRTDTQYF.

The V call is TRBV28, the J call TRBJ1-5; D might be TRBD1 (6 bases). Trimming stripped 6 bases from V and 3 bases from J, with 18 bases between. CDR3 length: 16 amino acids. Germline assignment: CDR1 MDHEN and CDR2 SYDVKM. CDR3 bases: TGTGCCAGCAGCCCAGGGACATCCACCTACAATCAGCCCCAGCATTTT. Translating it yields CASSPGTSTYNQPQHF.

This chain connects TRBV2 to TRBJ1-6; D not resolved. CDR3 size: 15 residues. Germline V lookup: CDR1 SNHLY, CDR2 FYNNEI. Trimming shortened V by 7 bases and J by 7 bases, and 17 bases separated the two germline ends. CDR3 in DNA: TGTGCCAGCACGGGCTCGAATCTGCTGAATTCACCCCTCCACTTT. As protein: CASTGSNLLNSPLHF. Drawing the rest from reference TRBV2 and TRBJ1-6, the complete variable domain is EPEVTQTPSHQVTQMGQEVILRCVPISNHLYFYWYRQILGQKVEFLVSFYNNEISEKSEIFDDQFSVERPDGSNFTLKIRSTKLEDSAMYFCASTGSNLLNSPLHFGNGTRLTVT.